The 26 T cell receptor beta chains given below trace back to one sample, sequenced in a study of blood T cell repertoires in COVID-19. The table came from immunoSEQ multiplex PCR; TCRdb's copy has only in-frame clones and leaves some out. Of fewer than 120,000 clones detected, about 85% appear once; the ten largest clones hold around 4.9%. Sequencing was done on a sample of peripheral blood. The receptors originated from a human donor in a cohort sampled during active COVID-19.

V and J are TRBV6-6 and TRBJ1-1; D is perhaps TRBD1 (5 bases). The CDR3 length is 16 residues. Trimming left V 9 bases short and J 6 bases short, with 26 bases between. In germline, CDR1 is MNHNY, CDR2 SVGAGI (reference sequence). CDR3 nucleotide sequence: TGTGCCAGTGGTCAGGTCTTTGGAGGGGAAAGATCTGAAGCTTTCTTT. Residues: CASGQVFGGERSEAFF.

The chain joins TRBV28 to TRBJ2-3, with 8 bases aligning to TRBD2. V was pared by 4 bases and J by 3 bases, with 9 bases of the junction left unmatched. The CDR3 extends over 16 amino acids. CDR1 and CDR2 (germline): MDHEN, SYDVKM. The CDR3 region is CASSSPGTRGTDTQYF. As DNA, the CDR3 is TGTGCCAGCAGTTCTCCCGGGACTAGGGGGACAGATACGCAGTATTTT.

The chain couples TRBV6-5 to TRBJ2-7, with D maybe TRBD2 (6 bases). Germline assignment: CDR1 MNHEY and CDR2 SVGAGI. This CDR3 is built from 14 residues. Trimming cost V 2 bases and J 1 base, with 9 bases left between them. CDR3 sequence: CASSYNRGSYEQYF. For the CDR3, the DNA is TGTGCCAGCAGTTACAATCGGGGGTCCTACGAGCAGTACTTC.

The genes are TRBV6-6 and TRBJ2-5, with unresolved D. Germline assignment: CDR1 MNHNY and CDR2 SVGAGI (reference sequence). This CDR3 is built from 15 residues. Trimming took off 3 bases at V and 4 bases at J, with 15 bases between the two ends. In nucleotides, the CDR3 is TGTGCCAGCAGTTATGGCGTAACCGGCGGAGAGACCCAGTACTTC. Protein product: CASSYGVTGGETQYF.

The chain couples TRBV2 to TRBJ2-1; possibly TRBD1 for D (5 bases). The length of the CDR3 is 11 residues. CDR1 SNHLY and CDR2 FYNNEI come from the germline V gene. V lost 6 bases to trimming and J lost 10 bases, with 10 bases between them. Written as DNA, the CDR3 is TGTGCCAGCAGAGGGGCAGCCGAGCAGTTCTTC. Translating it yields CASRGAAEQFF.

The rearrangement links TRBV5-6 to TRBJ2-5; the D is unclear. Germline lookup yields CDR1 SGHDT and CDR2 YYEEEE. Trimming removed 1 base at V and 0 bases at J, with 10 bases between. This CDR3 is built from 15 residues. The CDR3 sequence: CASSLKRRDQETQYF. As DNA, the CDR3 is TGTGCCAGCAGCTTGAAAAGACGGGACCAAGAGACCCAGTACTTC.

J is TRBJ1-1 and V is TRBV19, with D possibly matching TRBD1 (5 bases). The CDR3 is 14 residues long. Per the germline V gene, CDR1 is LNHDA and CDR2 is SQIVND (reference sequence). V lost 2 bases, J lost 3 bases, and 10 bases lay in between. In DNA, the CDR3 is TGTGCCAGTAGTATATGGGGCAGGGACACTGAAGCTTTCTTT. Protein sequence: CASSIWGRDTEAFF.

The chain links TRBV15 to TRBJ2-2; 9 nucleotides line up with TRBD1. Germline assignment: CDR1 LNHNV and CDR2 YYDKDF (reference sequence). The CDR3 consists of 14 residues. V lost 5 bases and J lost 6; bases outside the gene matches: 4. CDR3 nucleotide sequence: TGTGCCACCAGCGTAGGACAGGGGCCCGGGGAGCTGTTTTTT. Residues: CATSVGQGPGELFF.

CDR3 nucleotides: TGTGCCAGCAGCCCCCTCGTAGCGGTACGGCTGGGCGAGCAGTACTTC. Its translation is CASSPLVAVRLGEQYF. This chain connects TRBV7-2 to TRBJ2-7; D is possibly TRBD2 (6 bases). Trimming took off 5 bases at V and 6 bases at J, with 23 bases between the two ends. This CDR3 contains 16 residues. Per the germline V gene, CDR1 is SGHTA and CDR2 is FQGNSA.

The chain couples TRBV15 to TRBJ1-2; D gene ambiguous. V was trimmed by 0 bases and J by 6 bases, leaving 5 bases between them. Per germline, CDR1 LNHNV and CDR2 YYDKDF (reference sequence). The CDR3 is 12 residues long. The CDR3 coding sequence is TGTGCCACCAGCAGAGATTTTAATGGCTACACCTTC. This encodes CATSRDFNGYTF.

The rearrangement uses TRBV9 and TRBJ2-3; 8 nucleotides line up with TRBD1. The CDR3 is 16 residues long. Germline V lookup: CDR1 SGDLS, CDR2 YYNGEE. J was trimmed by 5 bases and V by 3 bases; bases with no gene match: 11. CDR3 protein: CASSANDRGGGDTQYF. The CDR3 region has the DNA TGTGCCAGCAGCGCAAATGACAGGGGAGGTGGAGATACGCAGTATTTT.

V gene TRBV7-9 combines with J gene TRBJ1-6; TRBD1 matches at 8 bases. Germline V gene sequence: CDR1 SEHNR, CDR2 FQNEAQ (reference sequence). The CDR3 is 15 residues long. V lost 1 base and J lost 7; bases outside the gene matches: 3. The CDR3 sequence is CASSLVQGANSPLHF. In nucleotides, the CDR3 is TGTGCCAGCAGCTTAGTCCAGGGGGCCAATTCACCCCTCCACTTT.

The J gene is TRBJ2-2, the V gene TRBV27, with 14 positions matching TRBD2. The CDR3 has 19 amino acids. The germline gives CDR1 MNHEY, CDR2 SMNVEV (reference sequence). Trimming cost V 2 bases and J 2 bases; bases outside gene matches: 7. This CDR3 is CASSLLRLAGGPNTGELFF. The DNA for the CDR3 is TGTGCCAGCAGTTTACTTAGACTAGCGGGAGGGCCAAACACCGGGGAGCTGTTTTTT.

The rearrangement joins TRBV30 to TRBJ2-3; 9 bases are a match to TRBD1. Germline CDR1 reads GTSNPN; CDR2 reads SVGIG (reference sequence). The ends lost 3 bases at V and 4 bases at J; junction bases unmatched: 5. The CDR3 has 14 amino acids. CDR3 protein: CAWRIQGAADTQYF. In DNA form, the CDR3 reads TGTGCCTGGAGAATACAGGGGGCAGCAGATACGCAGTATTTT. The full variable domain, in which reference TRBV30 and TRBJ2-3 provide the parts outside the CDR3, is SQTIHQWPATLVQPVGSPLSLECTVEGTSNPNLYWYRQAAGRGLQLLFYSVGIGQISSEVPQNLSASRPQDRQFILSSKKLLLSDSGFYLCAWRIQGAADTQYFGPGTRLTVL.

The genes are TRBV2 and TRBJ2-7; 8 bases are a match to TRBD1. CDR3 length equals 14 residues. CDR1 is SNHLY, CDR2 FYNNEI, per germline. V shed 2 bases and J 5 bases; nucleotides not matched to a gene: 5. The DNA for the CDR3 is TGTGCCAGCAGTGAACTGGGACAGGTAAACGAGCAGTACTTC. Translated, it gives CASSELGQVNEQYF. The variable domain in full, with the rest retrieved from reference TRBV2 and TRBJ2-7, is EPEVTQTPSHQVTQMGQEVILRCVPISNHLYFYWYRQILGQKVEFLVSFYNNEISEKSEIFDDQFSVERPDGSNFTLKIRSTKLEDSAMYFCASSELGQVNEQYFGPGTRLTVT.

The chain combines TRBV5-6 with TRBJ2-7; D may be TRBD1 (6 bases). The CDR3 covers 15 residues. Germline CDR1 SGHDT, CDR2 YYEEEE. Trimming shortened V by 0 bases and J by 5 bases, and 15 bases separated the two germline ends. This CDR3 is CASSLGTGLLNEQYF. The CDR3 bases are TGTGCCAGCAGCTTGGGAACAGGGCTGCTCAACGAGCAGTACTTC.

The chain couples TRBV29-1 to TRBJ2-6, with D possibly matching TRBD2 (6 bases). The CDR3 covers 15 residues. CDR1 is SQVTM and CDR2 is ANQGSEA in the germline V gene. V dropped 6 bases and J dropped 3 bases, with 15 bases sitting between them. Here the CDR3 reads CSVTGGDFGANVLTF. The CDR3, as DNA: TGCAGCGTCACCGGCGGGGACTTTGGGGCCAACGTCCTGACTTTC.

The rearrangement uses TRBV30 and TRBJ2-7, with D tentatively TRBD1 (6 bases). Germline CDR1 GTSNPN, CDR2 SVGIG (reference sequence). V dropped 2 bases and J dropped 0 bases, with 11 bases sitting between them. CDR3 length: 14 amino acids. As DNA, the CDR3 is TGTGCCTGGAGTTGGGGGCCCCTCTCCTACGAGCAGTACTTC. Its protein is CAWSWGPLSYEQYF.

V usage is TRBV11-2 and J usage is TRBJ2-3; 7 nucleotides agree with TRBD2. J was trimmed by 5 bases and V by 5 bases; bases with no gene match: 4. The germline V gene encodes CDR1 SGHAT and CDR2 FQNNGV. CDR3 length equals 13 residues. CDR3 sequence: CASSASGGDTQYF. CDR3 DNA sequence: TGTGCCAGCAGCGCCTCGGGGGGAGATACGCAGTATTTT. Complete variable domain (other parts from reference TRBV11-2 and TRBJ2-3): EAGVAQSPRYKIIEKRQSVAFWCNPISGHATLYWYQQILGQGPKLLIQFQNNGVVDDSQLPKDRFSAERLKGVDSTLKIQPAKLEDSAVYLCASSASGGDTQYFGPGTRLTVL.

The chain links TRBV7-2 to TRBJ2-3; the D is unclear. CDR1 is SGHTA and CDR2 is FQGNSA in the germline V gene. Between the trimmed V and J ends, which lost 5 bases and 1 base, there was a span of 13 bases. The CDR3 length is 15 residues. The CDR3 here is CASSPDNFRTDTQYF. DNA for the CDR3: TGTGCCAGCAGCCCAGACAACTTTCGCACAGATACGCAGTATTTT.

The count of this clone is one. The gene calls are TRBV7-9 and TRBJ2-1; no firm D call. The V gene lost 3 bases and the J gene lost 0 bases, with 6 bases spanning the gap. This CDR3 contains 14 residues. CDR1 SEHNR and CDR2 FQNEAQ come from the germline V gene (reference sequence). As DNA, the CDR3 is TGTGCCAGCAGCTTTGGCGGCTCCTACAATGAGCAGTTCTTC. Protein product: CASSFGGSYNEQFF. Using reference TRBV7-9 and TRBJ2-1 for the parts outside the CDR3, the full variable domain is DTGVSQNPRHKITKRGQNVTFRCDPISEHNRLYWYRQTLGQGPEFLTYFQNEAQLEKSRLLSDRFSAERPKGSFSTLEIQRTEQGDSAMYLCASSFGGSYNEQFFGPGTRLTVL.

This chain joins TRBV7-9 and TRBJ2-1; D gene ambiguous. Trimming took 2 bases from V and 0 from J, leaving 8 bases between them. CDR1 is SEHNR, CDR2 FQNEAQ, per germline (reference sequence). The CDR3 spans 15 residues. CDR3 sequence: CASSLHSYSYNEQFF. The CDR3 nucleotides are TGTGCCAGCAGCTTACACAGTTACTCCTACAATGAGCAGTTCTTC.

Only a few counts were recorded for this clone. V gene TRBV7-2 combines with J gene TRBJ2-2; possible D gene TRBD1, 6 bases. Germline V gene sequence: CDR1 SGHTA, CDR2 FQGNSA. V was shortened by 6 bases and J by 2 bases, with 10 bases between the two germline ends. The CDR3 sequence is 14 residues long. The CDR3 loop is CASRGQRNTGELFF. The CDR3 DNA follows: TGTGCCAGCAGAGGACAGAGAAACACCGGGGAGCTGTTTTTT.

This clone was detected only a few times. The chain links TRBV4-2 to TRBJ1-4, with TRBD1 as a possible D gene (6 bases). The CDR3 length is 17 residues. Trimming took off 0 bases at V and 5 bases at J, with 16 bases between the two ends. In germline, CDR1 is LGHNA, CDR2 YNFKEQ. The CDR3 sequence: CASSQDPGGSRNEKLFF. The CDR3 DNA follows: TGTGCCAGCAGCCAAGACCCTGGGGGCAGCCGAAATGAAAAACTGTTTTTT.

The V gene is TRBV5-6, the J gene TRBJ2-7; 7 positions agree with TRBD1. V lost 4 bases, J lost 0 bases, and 7 bases stayed unmatched. The V gene's germline CDR1 is SGHDT and CDR2 YYEEEE. The CDR3 has 15 amino acids. For the CDR3, the DNA is TGTGCCAGCAGCACCGGACAGGCAGCCTCCTACGAGCAGTACTTC. It encodes CASSTGQAASYEQYF.

V and J are TRBV7-9 and TRBJ2-1, with 10 bases identical to TRBD1. The J segment lost 13 bases and the V segment lost 1 base, leaving 7 bases of the junction unmatched. Germline CDR1 and CDR2: SEHNR and FQNEAQ (reference sequence). The CDR3 runs to 14 residues. CDR3 protein: CASSLGTRDRGQFF. CDR3 bases: TGTGCCAGCAGCTTAGGGACCCGGGACAGGGGTCAGTTCTTC.